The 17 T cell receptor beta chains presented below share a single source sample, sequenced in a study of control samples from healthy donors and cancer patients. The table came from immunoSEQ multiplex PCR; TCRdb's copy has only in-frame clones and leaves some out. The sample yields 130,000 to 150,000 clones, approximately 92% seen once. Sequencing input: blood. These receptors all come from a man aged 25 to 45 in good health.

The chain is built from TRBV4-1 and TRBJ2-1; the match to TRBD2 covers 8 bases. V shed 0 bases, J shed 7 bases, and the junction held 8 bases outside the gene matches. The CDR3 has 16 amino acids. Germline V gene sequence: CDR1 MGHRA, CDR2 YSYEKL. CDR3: CASSQDRAGGTNEQFF. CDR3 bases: TGCGCCAGCAGCCAAGATAGGGCGGGGGGTACAAATGAGCAGTTCTTC.

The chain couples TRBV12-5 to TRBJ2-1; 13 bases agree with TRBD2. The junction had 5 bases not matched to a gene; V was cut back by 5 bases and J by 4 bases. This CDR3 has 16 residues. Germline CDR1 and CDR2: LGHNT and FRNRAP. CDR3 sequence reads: CASGTPGLAGYNEQFF. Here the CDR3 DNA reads TGTGCTAGTGGTACGCCGGGACTAGCGGGGTACAATGAGCAGTTCTTC.

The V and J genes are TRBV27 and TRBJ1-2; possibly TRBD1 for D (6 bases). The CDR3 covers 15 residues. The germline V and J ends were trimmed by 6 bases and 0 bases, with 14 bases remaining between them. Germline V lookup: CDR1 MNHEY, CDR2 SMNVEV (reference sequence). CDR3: CASRPTGHPNYGYTF. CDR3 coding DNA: TGTGCCAGCAGGCCTACGGGACACCCTAACTATGGCTACACCTTC.

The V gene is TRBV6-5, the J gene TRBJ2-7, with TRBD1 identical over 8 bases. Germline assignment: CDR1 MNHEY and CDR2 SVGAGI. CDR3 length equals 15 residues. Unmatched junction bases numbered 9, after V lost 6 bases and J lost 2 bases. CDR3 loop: CASRPQGAITYEQYF. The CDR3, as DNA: TGTGCCAGCAGGCCCCAGGGGGCGATAACCTACGAGCAGTACTTC.

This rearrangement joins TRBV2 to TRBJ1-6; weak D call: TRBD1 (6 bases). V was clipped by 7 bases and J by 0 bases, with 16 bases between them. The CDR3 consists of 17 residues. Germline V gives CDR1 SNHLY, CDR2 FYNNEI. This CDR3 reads CASTGGGGSSYNSPLHF. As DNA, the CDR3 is TGTGCCAGCACAGGAGGGGGGGGGAGCTCCTATAATTCACCCCTCCACTTT.

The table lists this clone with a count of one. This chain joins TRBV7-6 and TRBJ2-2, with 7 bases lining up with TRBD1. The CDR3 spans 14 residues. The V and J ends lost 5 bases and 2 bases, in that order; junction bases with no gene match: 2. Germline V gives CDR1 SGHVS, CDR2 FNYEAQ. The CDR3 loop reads CASSDRVNTGELFF. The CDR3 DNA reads TGTGCCAGCAGCGACAGGGTTAACACCGGGGAGCTGTTTTTT.

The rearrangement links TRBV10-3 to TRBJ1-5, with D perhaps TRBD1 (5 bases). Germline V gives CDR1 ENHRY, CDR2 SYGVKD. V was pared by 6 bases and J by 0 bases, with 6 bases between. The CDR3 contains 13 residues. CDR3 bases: TGTGCCATCAGCGACAGTAGCAATCAGCCCCAGCATTTT. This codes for CAISDSSNQPQHF.

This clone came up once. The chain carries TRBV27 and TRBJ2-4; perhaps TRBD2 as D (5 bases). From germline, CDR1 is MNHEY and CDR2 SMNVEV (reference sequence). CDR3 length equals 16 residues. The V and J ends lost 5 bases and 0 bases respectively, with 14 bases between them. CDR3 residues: CASSPLTNLAKNIQYF. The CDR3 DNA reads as TGTGCCAGCAGTCCTCTGACTAATCTAGCCAAAAACATTCAGTACTTC.

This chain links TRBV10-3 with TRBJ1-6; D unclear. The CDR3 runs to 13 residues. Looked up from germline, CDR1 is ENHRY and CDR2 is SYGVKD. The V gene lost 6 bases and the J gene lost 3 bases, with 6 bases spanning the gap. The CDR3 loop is CAISANYNSPLHF. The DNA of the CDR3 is TGTGCCATCAGCGCGAACTATAATTCACCCCTCCACTTT.

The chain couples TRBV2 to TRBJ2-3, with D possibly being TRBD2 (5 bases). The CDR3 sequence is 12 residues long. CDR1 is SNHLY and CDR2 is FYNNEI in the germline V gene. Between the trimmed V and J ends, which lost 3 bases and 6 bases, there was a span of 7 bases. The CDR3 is CASSETGDTQYF. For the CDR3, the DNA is TGTGCCAGCAGTGAGACGGGGGATACGCAGTATTTT.

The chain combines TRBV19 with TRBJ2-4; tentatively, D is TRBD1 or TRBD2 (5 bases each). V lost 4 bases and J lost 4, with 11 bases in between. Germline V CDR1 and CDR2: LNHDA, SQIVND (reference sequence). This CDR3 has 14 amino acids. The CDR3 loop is CASSRDVGKNIQYF. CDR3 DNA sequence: TGTGCCAGTAGTAGGGACGTGGGGAAAAACATTCAGTACTTC. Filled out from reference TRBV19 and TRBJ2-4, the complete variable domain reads DGGITQSPKYLFRKEGQNVTLSCEQNLNHDAMYWYRQDPGQGLRLIYYSQIVNDFQKGDIAEGYSVSREKKESFPLTVTSAQKNPTAFYLCASSRDVGKNIQYFGAGTRLSVL.

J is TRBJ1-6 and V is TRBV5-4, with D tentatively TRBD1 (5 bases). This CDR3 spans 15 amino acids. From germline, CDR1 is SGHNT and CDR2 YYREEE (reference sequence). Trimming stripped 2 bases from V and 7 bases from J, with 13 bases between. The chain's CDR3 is CASSLGGTENSPLHF. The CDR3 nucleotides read TGTGCCAGCAGCTTAGGCGGGACGGAGAATTCACCCCTCCACTTT. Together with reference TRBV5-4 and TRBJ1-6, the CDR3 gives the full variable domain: ETGVTQSPTHLIKTRGQQVTLRCSSQSGHNTVSWYQQALGQGPQFIFQYYREEENGRGNFPPRFSGLQFPNYSSELNVNALELDDSALYLCASSLGGTENSPLHFGNGTRLTVT.

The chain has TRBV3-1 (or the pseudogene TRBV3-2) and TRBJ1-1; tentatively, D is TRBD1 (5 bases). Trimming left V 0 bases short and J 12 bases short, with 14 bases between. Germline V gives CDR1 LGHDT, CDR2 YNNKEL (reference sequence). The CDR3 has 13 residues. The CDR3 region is CASSQDYEGVSFF. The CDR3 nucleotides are TGTGCCAGCAGCCAAGATTATGAAGGGGTTTCTTTCTTT.

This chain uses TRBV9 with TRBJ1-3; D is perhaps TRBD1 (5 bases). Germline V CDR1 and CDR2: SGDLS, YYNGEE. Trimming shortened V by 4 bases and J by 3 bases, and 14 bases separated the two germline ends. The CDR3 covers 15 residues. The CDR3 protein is CASSPQGSYGNTIYF. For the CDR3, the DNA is TGTGCCAGCAGCCCCCAGGGCAGCTATGGAAACACCATATATTTT.

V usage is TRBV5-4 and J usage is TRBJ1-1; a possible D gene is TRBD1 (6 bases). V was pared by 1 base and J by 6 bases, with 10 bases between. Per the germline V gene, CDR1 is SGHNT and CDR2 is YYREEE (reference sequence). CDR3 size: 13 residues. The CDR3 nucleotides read TGTGCCAGCAGCTTGTCAGGGGCTCCTGAAGCTTTCTTT. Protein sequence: CASSLSGAPEAFF.

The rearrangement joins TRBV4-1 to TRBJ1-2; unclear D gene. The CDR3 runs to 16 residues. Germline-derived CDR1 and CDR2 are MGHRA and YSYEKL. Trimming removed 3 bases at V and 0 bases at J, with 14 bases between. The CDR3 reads CASSQHSLPANYGYTF. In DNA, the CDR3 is TGCGCCAGCAGCCAGCATTCCCTTCCAGCTAACTATGGCTACACCTTC.

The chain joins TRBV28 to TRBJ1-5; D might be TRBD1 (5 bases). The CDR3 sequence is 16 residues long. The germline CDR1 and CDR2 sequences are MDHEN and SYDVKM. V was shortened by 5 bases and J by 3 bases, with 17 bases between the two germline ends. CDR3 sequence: CASSTSHRKSNQPQHF. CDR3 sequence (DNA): TGTGCCAGCAGTACCAGCCACAGGAAATCCAATCAGCCCCAGCATTTT.